There are many counts of the clone carrying this T cell receptor (beta chain). Its antigen is as yet unknown. The germline gives CDR1 ENHRY, CDR2 SYGVKD. V was trimmed by 3 bases and J by 9 bases, leaving 11 bases between them. This CDR3 is built from 12 residues. This sample was included in a study of T cells after posttransplantation cyclophosphamide. The repertoire was sequenced with immunoSEQ multiplex PCR; TCRdb's copy has only in-frame clones and lacks some. Altogether tens of thousands of clones were found in the sample, and no singletons occur. Study-wide results and caveats: After PTCy, TRB diversity resembled that of CNI/methotrexate controls. Tissue-infiltrating T cells from skin or gut overlapped little with blood T cells.

Sequenced material: PBMCs. The sequence derives from a woman aged 30 to 39 in good health and a related stem cell transplant donor. V gene TRBV10-3 combines with J gene TRBJ1-2, with D possibly matching TRBD1 (6 bases). CDR3 region: CAISDKDRSYTF. DNA of the CDR3: TGTGCCATCAGTGATAAAGACAGGAGCTACACCTTC.